These T cell receptor beta chains were read from a single sample in a study of T-cell memory formation after mild COVID-19. TCRdb passed the 5' RACE reads through MiXCR, listing each CDR3 protein once. Among 150,000 to 200,000 distinct CDR3 sequences listed, about 14% were seen once. Sequencing was performed on PBMCs or a T cell subset sorted from them (not recorded which). These receptors were taken from an adult woman who had mild COVID-19 (a few samples of this study predate the infection). Cell type and time point are not known. CDR3s leave out the opening cysteine and the closing phenylalanine or tryptophan.

v_gene: TRBV25-1; len: 14; CDR3aa: ASSNPGLAFTGELF
v_gene: TRBV20-1; len: 11; CDR3aa: SAREGPYNEQF
v_gene: TRBV27; len: 11; CDR3aa: ASSLRPTYEQY
v_gene: TRBV5-1; len: 11; CDR3aa: ASSLEILDEQY
v_gene: TRBV6-2/TRBV6-3; len: 11; CDR3aa: ASSLTAHYEQY
v_gene: TRBV15; len: 15; CDR3aa: ATSRVGATSSYNEQF
v_gene: TRBV20-1; len: 13; CDR3aa: SARWTGGSYNEQF
v_gene: TRBV7-9; len: 12; CDR3aa: ASSLNSGKETQY
v_gene: TRBV29-1; len: 10; CDR3aa: SGGQISYEQY
v_gene: TRBV12-3/TRBV12-4; len: 12; CDR3aa: ASTERGTNYGYT
v_gene: TRBV4-2; len: 13; CDR3aa: ASSLIISGQETQY
v_gene: TRBV11-2; len: 16; CDR3aa: ASSLGIGGTGGVYEQY
v_gene: TRBV7-8; len: 13; CDR3aa: ASSLDRGRNNEQF
v_gene: TRBV10-3; len: 11; CDR3aa: ATAPGVNTEAF
v_gene: TRBV7-2; len: 13; CDR3aa: ASSLKSGGPDTQY
v_gene: TRBV11-3; len: 13; CDR3aa: ASRWGQPNTGELF
v_gene: TRBV12-3/TRBV12-4; len: 14; CDR3aa: ASSPLLGPSNQPQH
v_gene: TRBV29-1; len: 10; CDR3aa: SVEGGRTEAF
v_gene: TRBV7-9; len: 11; CDR3aa: ASSLAPENIQY
v_gene: TRBV4-2; len: 13; CDR3aa: ASSQGRAGNYEQY
v_gene: TRBV30; len: 15; CDR3aa: AWSYGLYTVAKNIQY
v_gene: TRBV5-1; len: 11; CDR3aa: ASSLTGAYEQY
v_gene: TRBV20-1; len: 11; CDR3aa: SASSGRVSEQY
v_gene: TRBV25-1; len: 12; CDR3aa: ASSGTGLRYEQY
v_gene: TRBV12-3/TRBV12-4; len: 14; CDR3aa: ASSPGGTGSSNEQY
v_gene: TRBV4-2; len: 15; CDR3aa: ASSQELGLSSYNEQF
v_gene: TRBV4-3; len: 14; CDR3aa: ASSPQTTASYNEQF
v_gene: TRBV5-1; len: 13; CDR3aa: ASSSYGDTSYEQY
v_gene: TRBV3-1; len: 11; CDR3aa: ASSFYRGTEAF
v_gene: TRBV5-1; len: 9; CDR3aa: ASSFGLEAF
v_gene: TRBV12-3/TRBV12-4; len: 11; CDR3aa: ASSLIQQGEQY
v_gene: TRBV20-1; len: 9; CDR3aa: SAERSYEQY
v_gene: TRBV6-1; len: 10; CDR3aa: ASKDRAYGYT
v_gene: TRBV4-2; len: 11; CDR3aa: ASSGRNTDTQY
v_gene: TRBV29-1; len: 12; CDR3aa: SVEQLVPYNEQF
v_gene: TRBV12-3/TRBV12-4; len: 13; CDR3aa: ASRPTSGVQETQY
v_gene: TRBV14; len: 13; CDR3aa: ASSRGLALTDTQY
v_gene: TRBV14; len: 16; CDR3aa: ASSQDFWASGSTDTQY
v_gene: TRBV7-2; len: 13; CDR3aa: ASSLAWGAGGEAF
v_gene: TRBV24-1; len: 13; CDR3aa: ATSEGPNQLHEQY
v_gene: TRBV6-5; len: 13; CDR3aa: ASSPRVVGAYGYT